The 21 T cell receptor beta chains below all came from one sample that was sequenced in a study of T cell clonotyping in hematopoietic cell transplantation. The time point here: recipient sample about 28 days before transplant, after cytoreduction. Sequencing was performed with immunoSEQ multiplex PCR; in TCRdb, only in-frame clones are kept and a portion is missing. The table records some 49,000 clones, around 84% of them present only once. Sequences were derived from peripheral blood mononuclear cells, sampled before stem cell transplant. These receptors all stem from a man aged 55 to 70 with biphenotypic leukemia. Some clones in this sample may be carry-over from other donors' samples.

This clone occurred a few times. The chain recombines TRBV7-9 with TRBJ1-2, with a weak D call TRBD1 (5 bases). The CDR3 is 13 amino acids. Trimming left V 3 bases short and J 3 bases short, with 8 bases between. The germline gives CDR1 SEHNR, CDR2 FQNEAQ (reference sequence). CDR3 in amino acids: CASSLGPDYGYTF. CDR3 DNA sequence: TGTGCCAGCAGCTTGGGGCCGGACTATGGCTACACCTTC.

The V call is TRBV9, the J call TRBJ1-2, with no clear D. The CDR3 is made up of 13 amino acids. V was clipped by 0 bases and J by 4 bases, with 7 bases between them. Looked up from germline, CDR1 is SGDLS and CDR2 is YYNGEE. CDR3 sequence: CASSVDGPYGYTF. CDR3 nucleotides: TGTGCCAGCAGCGTAGATGGGCCCTATGGCTACACCTTC.

The V gene is TRBV5-1, the J gene TRBJ2-2; no clear D gene. Trimming took 2 bases from V and 4 from J, leaving 6 bases between them. CDR3 length: 13 residues. The germline gives CDR1 SGHRS, CDR2 YFSETQ. CDR3 sequence: CASSFSSTGELFF. The CDR3 DNA reads TGCGCCAGCAGCTTTTCTAGCACCGGGGAGCTGTTTTTT.

The genes are TRBV2 and TRBJ2-1; 9 nucleotides agree with TRBD2. The CDR3 extends over 14 amino acids. J was trimmed by 4 bases and V by 7 bases; bases with no gene match: 5. Germline lookup yields CDR1 SNHLY and CDR2 FYNNEI. CDR3: CASKRLAEYNEQFF. The DNA for the CDR3 is TGTGCCAGCAAGCGACTAGCGGAATACAATGAGCAGTTCTTC.

This chain links TRBV6-1 with TRBJ2-2, with D unresolved. CDR3 length: 14 residues. V gave up 5 bases and J gave up 3 bases, with 10 bases separating them. Germline CDR1 and CDR2: MNHNS and SASEGT. Here the CDR3 DNA reads TGTGCCAGCAGTCTTCTCTCTGACACCGGGGAGCTGTTTTTT. Translated: CASSLLSDTGELFF.

The rearrangement uses TRBV4-1 and TRBJ1-5, with 7 bases identical to TRBD1. The CDR3 runs to 19 residues. CDR1 MGHRA and CDR2 YSYEKL come from the germline V gene. The V gene end was trimmed by 4 bases and the J gene end by 0 bases; junction bases not matched to a gene: 15. The CDR3, as DNA: TGCGCCAGCAGCCCAGCTTATAACAGGGGCTCTGATAGCAATCAGCCCCAGCATTTT. As protein: CASSPAYNRGSDSNQPQHF.

CDR3: CASSSPTGASFGGYTF. The CDR3, as DNA: TGTGCCAGCAGTTCCCCGACAGGGGCCTCTTTTGGTGGCTACACCTTC. The V call is TRBV6-5, the J call TRBJ1-2; 8 bases are a match to TRBD1. V dropped 4 bases and J dropped 7; count of bases not matched to a gene: 14. Per germline, CDR1 MNHEY and CDR2 SVGAGI. This CDR3 region has 16 residues.

The chain joins TRBV29-1 to TRBJ1-1; D gene unclear. Germline CDR1 SQVTM, CDR2 ANQGSEA. The CDR3 covers 14 residues. The V gene lost 8 bases and the J gene lost 1 base, with 17 bases spanning the gap. The chain's CDR3 is CSPYPLPRNTEAFF. DNA of the CDR3: TGCAGCCCCTATCCCCTCCCAAGGAACACTGAAGCTTTCTTT.

This clone is a singleton in its sample. The CDR3 here is CASSPGRGEGTKRDTEAFF. The CDR3, as DNA: TGTGCCAGCTCACCAGGTCGCGGGGAGGGCACAAAGAGGGACACTGAAGCTTTCTTT. The chain is built from TRBV18 and TRBJ1-1; D not resolved. V lost 2 bases and J 3 bases, leaving 25 bases between the germline ends. The CDR3 loop spans 19 amino acids. The germline V gene has CDR1 KGHSH and CDR2 LQKENI.

This sequence joins TRBV5-6 and TRBJ2-1; TRBD1 is a possible D gene (6 bases). This CDR3 has 15 residues. The V gene lost 0 bases and the J gene lost 5 bases, with 12 bases spanning the gap. Germline CDR1 reads SGHDT; CDR2 reads YYEEEE. This CDR3 reads CASSLAGHNNNEQFF. In DNA form, the CDR3 reads TGTGCCAGCAGCTTGGCGGGACACAATAACAATGAGCAGTTCTTC.

The chain is built from TRBV6-5 and TRBJ1-3, with unresolved D. Germline lookup yields CDR1 MNHEY and CDR2 SVGAGI. The CDR3 runs to 15 residues. Trimming pared 4 bases from V and 3 bases from J, leaving 13 bases between. In nucleotides, the CDR3 is TGTGCCAGCAGTTTCTCCAATTCGCTTGGAAACACCATATATTTT. It specifies CASSFSNSLGNTIYF.

The J gene is TRBJ2-1, the V gene TRBV14; the match to TRBD1 covers 9 bases. Germline V gene data show CDR1 as SGHDN and CDR2 as FVKESK. J was trimmed by 4 bases and V by 4 bases; bases with no gene match: 8. This CDR3 is 16 amino acids long. CDR3 sequence reads: CASSPPRQGGYNEQFF. CDR3 nucleotide sequence: TGTGCCAGCAGCCCCCCGAGACAGGGGGGGTACAATGAGCAGTTCTTC.

This sequence joins TRBV6-5 and TRBJ1-2; 7 nucleotides agree with TRBD1. V lost 5 bases and J lost 7; bases outside the gene matches: 4. CDR1 is MNHEY and CDR2 is SVGAGI in the germline V gene. The CDR3 spans 12 residues. Written as DNA, the CDR3 is TGTGCCAGCAGTCGACAGGGTGGTGGCTACACCTTC. It yields the protein CASSRQGGGYTF.

The rearrangement links TRBV25-1 to TRBJ1-1; unclear D gene. The CDR3 covers 15 residues. Trimming took off 2 bases at V and 4 bases at J, with 14 bases between the two ends. The germline gives CDR1 MGHDK, CDR2 SYGVNS. CDR3 DNA sequence: TGTGCCAGCAGTGAAGGTAGCTTCCGGGGCACTGAAGCTTTCTTT. This sequence encodes CASSEGSFRGTEAFF.

The sample holds a few counts of this clone. The chain recombines TRBV25-1 with TRBJ2-5, with 8 bases aligning to TRBD1. The CDR3 is 14 residues long. With 4 bases clipped from V and 4 bases from J, the junction kept 5 bases outside the gene matches. The germline gives CDR1 MGHDK, CDR2 SYGVNS. In DNA, the CDR3 is TGTGCCAGCAGTGGACAGGGGCTAGGAGAGACCCAGTACTTC. Protein sequence: CASSGQGLGETQYF.

The rearrangement uses TRBV7-9 and TRBJ1-2, with 7 nucleotides matching TRBD1. V dropped 1 base and J dropped 5; count of bases not matched to a gene: 7. The CDR3 consists of 15 residues. Germline values: CDR1 SEHNR, CDR2 FQNEAQ (reference sequence). The CDR3 DNA sequence: TGTGCCAGCAGCTTAGAGGGGACAGCTTTTTATGGCTACACCTTC. Its translation is CASSLEGTAFYGYTF.

The rearrangement joins TRBV2 to TRBJ1-4; TRBD1 matches at 8 bases. This CDR3 has 15 residues. The V gene's germline CDR1 is SNHLY and CDR2 FYNNEI. With V trimmed by 5 bases and J by 0 bases, 2 bases remained unmatched. The CDR3 coding sequence is TGTGCCAGCAGTTCGACAGGGGCAACTAATGAAAAACTGTTTTTT. Encoded protein: CASSSTGATNEKLFF.

The gene calls are TRBV9 and TRBJ2-2; D ambiguous. The V end lost 0 bases, the J end lost 4 bases, and 4 bases lay between the germline ends. The CDR3 totals 13 residues. Germline V gene lookup returns CDR1 SGDLS and CDR2 YYNGEE. The CDR3 region is CASSVGGTGELFF. The CDR3 bases are TGTGCCAGCAGCGTAGGTGGCACCGGGGAGCTGTTTTTT.

The chain couples TRBV30 to TRBJ1-3; TRBD1 is a possible D gene (6 bases). Germline V gene data show CDR1 as GTSNPN and CDR2 as SVGIG (reference sequence). The CDR3 is 15 amino acids. V was pared by 1 base and J by 0 bases, with 10 bases between. For the CDR3, the DNA is TGTGCCTGGAGTGCGGGGGGGCGCTCTGGAAACACCATATATTTT. Amino acid sequence: CAWSAGGRSGNTIYF.

The V call is TRBV7-3, the J call TRBJ2-3, with a possible D match to TRBD2 (6 bases). The V gene's germline CDR1 is SGHTA and CDR2 FQGTGA. CDR3 length: 15 amino acids. Trimming pared 5 bases from V and 5 bases from J, leaving 17 bases between. CDR3 loop: CASSHGGGAEDTQYF. The DNA of the CDR3 is TGTGCCAGCAGCCACGGTGGCGGGGCGGAAGATACGCAGTATTTT.

This chain connects TRBV7-8 to TRBJ2-7; D possibly matches TRBD1 or TRBD2 (5 bases each). V gave up 2 bases and J gave up 6 bases, with 14 bases separating them. CDR1 is SGHVS, CDR2 FQNEAQ, per germline. The CDR3 spans 14 residues. CDR3 bases: TGTGCCAGCAGCTTACGGGACCCTTCGCTCGAGCAGTACTTC. As protein: CASSLRDPSLEQYF.